A single sample gave rise to the 4 T cell receptor beta chains below, sequenced in a study of blood T cell repertoires in COVID-19. Profiled with immunoSEQ multiplex PCR; TCRdb holds only in-frame clones, not every one. The sample lists about 410,000 clones; around nine tenths were seen once. The sequencing input was peripheral blood. These receptors came from a middle-aged woman with COVID-19, enrolled during active disease.

This sequence joins TRBV9 and TRBJ2-7, with 10 bases matching TRBD1. Trimming at V came to 3 bases and at J to 2 bases, leaving 5 bases not matched to a gene. This CDR3 region has 15 residues. Germline CDR1 and CDR2: SGDLS and YYNGEE. In nucleotides, the CDR3 is TGTGCCAGCAGCGCCTCCGGGACAGGGGCCTACGAGCAGTACTTC. Translating it yields CASSASGTGAYEQYF.

The gene calls are TRBV6-2 or TRBV6-3 and TRBJ2-3; the D is unclear. V was cut by 4 bases and J by 2 bases, with 10 bases left in between. The germline CDR1 and CDR2 sequences are MNHEY and SVGEGT. The CDR3 contains 14 residues. In DNA form, the CDR3 reads TGTGCCAGCAGTTTCACTTTCCCCACAGATACGCAGTATTTT. Translating it yields CASSFTFPTDTQYF.

The chain has TRBV19 and TRBJ2-3, with D possibly matching TRBD2 (5 bases). Trimming stripped 7 bases from V and 4 bases from J, with 15 bases between. This CDR3 has 14 residues. The germline gives CDR1 LNHDA, CDR2 SQIVND (reference sequence). CDR3 sequence: CASTVGNGADTQYF. CDR3 nucleotides: TGTGCCAGTACAGTGGGGAACGGGGCAGATACGCAGTATTTT.

The gene calls are TRBV28 and TRBJ1-4; 7 nucleotides align to TRBD1. CDR3 length equals 14 residues. The germline V gene encodes CDR1 MDHEN and CDR2 SYDVKM. Trimming removed 1 base from V and 7 bases from J; junction bases left unmatched: 3. The CDR3 is CASSLSGGSEKLFF. The CDR3 DNA reads as TGTGCCAGCAGTTTATCAGGGGGTAGTGAAAAACTGTTTTTT.